One and the same sample provided the 23 T cell receptor beta chains below, sequenced in a study of T cell repertoires and HLA-DP antigens. Profiled with immunoSEQ multiplex PCR; TCRdb holds only in-frame clones, not every one. The data hold over 60,000 clones, with roughly 78% observed a single time. For these TCRs, the target antigens are not known. The sequencing sample was made of CD4+ T cells from PBMCs. These TCRs come from a man in his 60s in good health and CMV-seronegative.

The gene calls are TRBV6-1 and TRBJ1-4; D perhaps matches TRBD1 (6 bases). The CDR3 has 14 residues. Germline CDR1 reads MNHNS; CDR2 reads SASEGT. V gave up 3 bases and J gave up 3 bases, with 8 bases separating them. CDR3 region: CASSDRGANEKLFF. For the CDR3, the DNA is TGTGCCAGCAGTGACAGGGGTGCTAATGAAAAACTGTTTTTT.

The CDR3 coding sequence is TGTGCCAGCAGCGTGGACCGGGGGGGAGCAACTAATGAAAAACTGTTTTTT. Amino acid sequence: CASSVDRGGATNEKLFF. The chain employs TRBV9 and TRBJ1-4, with D possibly being TRBD1 (5 bases). Germline V gives CDR1 SGDLS, CDR2 YYNGEE. Deletions cut 2 bases from V and 0 bases from J, with 14 bases between. This CDR3 spans 17 amino acids.

V and J are TRBV7-8 and TRBJ2-3; 11 nucleotides line up with TRBD2. CDR1 SGHVS and CDR2 FQNEAQ come from the germline V gene. V lost 7 bases, J lost 5 bases, and 8 bases stayed unmatched. The CDR3 spans 15 residues. This CDR3 reads CASTPSGRPGDTQYF. The CDR3 DNA reads TGTGCCAGCACCCCTAGCGGGAGGCCGGGAGATACGCAGTATTTT.

J is TRBJ2-1 and V is TRBV5-4; 10 bases match TRBD1. The CDR3 is 17 amino acids. From germline, CDR1 is SGHNT and CDR2 YYREEE (reference sequence). V lost 5 bases and J lost 0; bases outside the gene matches: 8. This CDR3 reads CASRRDRGIGSYNEQFF. CDR3 DNA sequence: TGTGCCAGCAGACGGGACAGGGGAATAGGCTCCTACAATGAGCAGTTCTTC.

This clone was seen once. V usage is TRBV2 and J usage is TRBJ1-2; D remains unclear. This CDR3 has 11 residues. V was cut by 5 bases and J by 4 bases, with 5 bases left in between. Per germline, CDR1 SNHLY and CDR2 FYNNEI. CDR3 in DNA: TGTGCCAGCAGTCTAACCTATGGCTACACCTTC. It yields the protein CASSLTYGYTF.

The CDR3 nucleotides are TGTGCCAGCAGAGGGACAGTCCGGGGTACGCAGTATTTT. It encodes CASRGTVRGTQYF. This chain uses TRBV25-1 with TRBJ2-3; 7 bases match TRBD1. This CDR3 spans 13 amino acids. From germline, CDR1 is MGHDK and CDR2 SYGVNS. With V trimmed by 6 bases and J by 8 bases, 8 bases remained unmatched. The whole variable domain, filled in from reference TRBV25-1 and TRBJ2-3, reads EADIYQTPRYLVIGTGKKITLECSQTMGHDKMYWYQQDPGMELHLIHYSYGVNSTEKGDLSSESTVSRIRTEHFPLTLESARPSHTSQYLCASRGTVRGTQYFGPGTRLTVL.

The J gene is TRBJ2-1, the V gene TRBV11-2; TRBD2 is a possible D gene (5 bases). Trimming stripped 1 base from V and 10 bases from J, with 20 bases between. CDR3 length: 16 amino acids. The germline gives CDR1 SGHAT, CDR2 FQNNGV. Here the CDR3 DNA reads TGTGCCAGCAGCTTAGCGCCGCCGGGGAGCCGGTACGAGCAGTTCTTC. It encodes CASSLAPPGSRYEQFF.

The chain is built from TRBV5-4 and TRBJ2-1, with 11 positions matching TRBD2. The germline V gene has CDR1 SGHNT and CDR2 YYREEE (reference sequence). The CDR3 contains 15 residues. V lost 0 bases and J lost 5; bases outside the gene matches: 1. The CDR3 DNA reads as TGTGCCAGCAGCTTGGGGGGACTAGCGGACAATGAGCAGTTCTTC. It codes for CASSLGGLADNEQFF. Using reference TRBV5-4 and TRBJ2-1 for the parts outside the CDR3, the full variable domain is ETGVTQSPTHLIKTRGQQVTLRCSSQSGHNTVSWYQQALGQGPQFIFQYYREEENGRGNFPPRFSGLQFPNYSSELNVNALELDDSALYLCASSLGGLADNEQFFGPGTRLTVL.

The CDR3 here is CASSAKWESAEAFF. The CDR3 nucleotides are TGTGCCAGCAGCGCCAAATGGGAGTCGGCTGAAGCTTTCTTT. This chain links TRBV7-9 with TRBJ1-1, with D unclear. The CDR3 is 14 amino acids. CDR1 is SEHNR and CDR2 is FQNEAQ in the germline V gene (reference sequence). Trimming removed 5 bases from V and 6 bases from J, with 16 bases in between.

The chain couples TRBV11-2 to TRBJ1-1; the D is unclear. The CDR3 spans 19 residues. V was trimmed by 5 bases and J by 1 base, leaving 26 bases between them. Germline-derived CDR1 and CDR2 are SGHAT and FQNNGV. The CDR3 sequence: CASSRLKFGLRGTNTEAFF. In DNA form, the CDR3 reads TGTGCCAGCAGCCGTTTAAAATTCGGACTAAGAGGCACGAACACTGAAGCTTTCTTT.

This clone was seen just once. The chain couples TRBV7-2 to TRBJ2-7; TRBD2 matches at 7 bases. Germline V gene lookup returns CDR1 SGHTA and CDR2 FQGNSA. The CDR3 consists of 15 residues. J lost 3 bases, V lost 1 base, and 6 bases had no gene match. The CDR3 DNA is TGTGCCAGCAGCTTAGGCCGGGAGGCCATCTACGAGCAGTACGTC. Its protein is CASSLGREAIYEQYV.

The chain is built from TRBV10-3 and TRBJ1-2; 8 nucleotides agree with TRBD1. The germline V gene has CDR1 ENHRY and CDR2 SYGVKD. V was clipped by 2 bases and J by 3 bases; unmatched bases: 2. This CDR3 is built from 14 residues. The CDR3: CAISEGQGDYGYTF. The DNA for the CDR3 is TGTGCCATCAGTGAGGGACAGGGCGACTATGGCTACACCTTC.

In this sample, this clone turned up once. The rearrangement links TRBV7-3 to TRBJ2-1; D may be TRBD2 (5 bases). V lost 3 bases, J lost 7 bases, and 16 bases lay in between. The CDR3 covers 15 residues. Germline CDR1 SGHTA, CDR2 FQGTGA. CDR3 nucleotide sequence: TGTGCCAGCAGCTTTGGACCGGGATTGGCGAATGAGCAGTTCTTC. It codes for CASSFGPGLANEQFF.

The chain employs TRBV2 and TRBJ2-5; a weak D match, TRBD2 (5 bases). V shed 2 bases and J shed 9 bases, with 7 bases lying between them. CDR3 length equals 11 residues. The germline CDR1 and CDR2 sequences are SNHLY and FYNNEI. Here the CDR3 reads CASSEMRAQYF. CDR3 coding DNA: TGTGCCAGCAGTGAAATGAGGGCCCAGTACTTC.

The chain recombines TRBV9 with TRBJ1-6, with D hard to call. Trimming removed 4 bases from V and 8 bases from J, with 10 bases in between. This CDR3 has 13 amino acids. Germline lookup yields CDR1 SGDLS and CDR2 YYNGEE. The CDR3 sequence is CASSSTVDSPLHF. CDR3 in DNA: TGTGCCAGCAGCTCCACCGTTGATTCACCCCTCCACTTT.

This chain connects TRBV19 to TRBJ1-4, with unresolved D. The V gene lost 4 bases and the J gene lost 0 bases, with 12 bases spanning the gap. From germline, CDR1 is LNHDA and CDR2 SQIVND (reference sequence). The CDR3 is 16 residues long. In nucleotides, the CDR3 is TGTGCCAGTAGTAGGAATTTAGGATCAACTAATGAAAAACTGTTTTTT. This encodes CASSRNLGSTNEKLFF.

V and J are TRBV12-1 and TRBJ2-5; TRBD2, the table's D call, lacks a check against the DNA. TRBV12-1 is marked as a pseudogene. This CDR3 contains 14 residues. The CDR3 loop is CASSLMAGDETQYF. The CDR3 DNA sequence: TGTGCCAGCAGCTTAATGGCGGGGGACGAGACCCAGTACTTC.

V usage is TRBV5-6 and J usage is TRBJ2-7, with TRBD1 identical over 10 bases. The V segment lost 0 bases and the J segment 3 bases; nucleotides outside the gene matches: 9. The CDR3 runs to 17 residues. In germline, CDR1 is SGHDT, CDR2 YYEEEE. The CDR3, as DNA: TGTGCCAGCAGCTTGGGTTTAGGACAGGGGGGTGTCTACGAGCAGTACTTC. This codes for CASSLGLGQGGVYEQYF.

This chain links TRBV5-4 with TRBJ1-2; 7 bases map to TRBD1. After removal of 0 bases from V and 3 bases from J, the junction contained 2 bases not matched to a gene. This CDR3 is 14 amino acids long. Germline V lookup: CDR1 SGHNT, CDR2 YYREEE (reference sequence). CDR3 DNA sequence: TGTGCCAGCAGCTTGGACAGGGGCGACTATGGCTACACCTTC. It encodes CASSLDRGDYGYTF.

V is TRBV7-2 and J is TRBJ1-2, with D unclear. Deletions cut 1 base from V and 4 bases from J, with 13 bases between. This CDR3 region has 15 residues. The germline V gene has CDR1 SGHTA and CDR2 FQGNSA. CDR3: CASSLGLRGVYGYTF. The CDR3 DNA reads TGTGCCAGCAGCTTAGGGCTCCGGGGTGTCTATGGCTACACCTTC. Together with reference TRBV7-2 and TRBJ1-2, the CDR3 gives the full variable domain: GAGVSQSPSNKVTEKGKDVELRCDPISGHTALYWYRQSLGQGLEFLIYFQGNSAPDKSGLPSDRFSAERTGGSVSTLTIQRTQQEDSAVYLCASSLGLRGVYGYTFGSGTRLTVV.

This chain uses TRBV6-5 with TRBJ1-2; D gene unclear. Trimming removed 5 bases from V and 0 bases from J, with 10 bases in between. The CDR3 is made up of 14 amino acids. From germline, CDR1 is MNHEY and CDR2 SVGAGI. CDR3: CASSRRTTNYGYTF. The CDR3 region has the DNA TGTGCCAGCAGTCGCCGGACCACTAACTATGGCTACACCTTC.

This clone appeared a single time. The V call is TRBV6-1, the J call TRBJ2-2, with D possibly TRBD2 on 5 matching bases. V was cut by 6 bases and J by 4 bases, with 9 bases left in between. Germline values: CDR1 MNHNS, CDR2 SASEGT. This CDR3 is built from 13 residues. As DNA, the CDR3 is TGTGCCAGCAGGATAGGGAGCACCGGGGAGCTGTTTTTT. Encoded protein: CASRIGSTGELFF.

The chain has TRBV7-6 and TRBJ2-1, with 11 bases matching TRBD2. The CDR3 has 16 amino acids. The junction had 8 bases not matched to a gene; V was cut back by 8 bases and J by 2 bases. The germline V gene has CDR1 SGHVS and CDR2 FNYEAQ. The CDR3 DNA follows: TGTGCCAGCTCATGGACTAGCGGGTTCACCTACAATGAGCAGTTCTTC. Translating it yields CASSWTSGFTYNEQFF.